The text below deals with one T cell receptor beta chain. The data stem from a study of blood T cell repertoires in COVID-19. Study as a whole: COVID-19 samples from acute and convalescent phases originated in the United States, Italy and Spain.

In the original analysis: Reference gene primer amplification in the assay estimated nucleated cell counts. Sequenced by immunoSEQ multiplex PCR; TCRdb stores in-frame clones only, minus some. V and J calls and clone size are given by that table; D and trimming were obtained from the DNA. The table shows some 140,000 clones, with about 89% occurring only once. The germline V gene has CDR1 MDHEN and CDR2 SYDVKM. The length of the CDR3 is 13 residues. Trimming removed 5 bases at V and 2 bases at J, with 8 bases between. Material: peripheral blood. The clonotype originates from a man aged 45-65 years with acute or convalescent COVID-19. The rearrangement joins TRBV28 to TRBJ2-3, with no clear D. This CDR3 reads CASSKVVTDTQYF. As DNA, the CDR3 is TGTGCCAGCAGTAAAGTAGTCACAGATACGCAGTATTTT.